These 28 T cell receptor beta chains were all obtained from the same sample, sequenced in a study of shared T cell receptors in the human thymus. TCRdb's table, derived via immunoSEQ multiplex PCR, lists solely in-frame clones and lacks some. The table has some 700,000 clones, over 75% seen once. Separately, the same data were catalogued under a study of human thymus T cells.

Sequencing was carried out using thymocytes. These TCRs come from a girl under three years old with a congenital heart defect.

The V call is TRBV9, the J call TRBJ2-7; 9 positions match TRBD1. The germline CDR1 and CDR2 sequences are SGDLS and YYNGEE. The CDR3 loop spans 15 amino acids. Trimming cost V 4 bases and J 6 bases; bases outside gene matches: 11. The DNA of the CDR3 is TGTGCCAGCAGCTTCCGGGACAGGGTGTTCGGCGAGCAGTACTTC. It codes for CASSFRDRVFGEQYF.

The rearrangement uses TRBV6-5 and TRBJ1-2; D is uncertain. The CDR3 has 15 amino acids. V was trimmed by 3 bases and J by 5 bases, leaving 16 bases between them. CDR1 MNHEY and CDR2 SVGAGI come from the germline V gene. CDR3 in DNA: TGTGCCAGCAGTTATTCGGCACGGAGGGAGTATGGCTACACCTTC. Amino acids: CASSYSARREYGYTF.

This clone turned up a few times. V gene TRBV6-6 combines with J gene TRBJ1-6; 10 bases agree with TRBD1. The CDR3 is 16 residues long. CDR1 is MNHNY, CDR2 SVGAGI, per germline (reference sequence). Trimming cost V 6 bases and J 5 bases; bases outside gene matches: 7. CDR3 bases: TGTGCCAGCAGCTCCGGGACAGGGGACCATAATTCACCCCTCCACTTT. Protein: CASSSGTGDHNSPLHF.

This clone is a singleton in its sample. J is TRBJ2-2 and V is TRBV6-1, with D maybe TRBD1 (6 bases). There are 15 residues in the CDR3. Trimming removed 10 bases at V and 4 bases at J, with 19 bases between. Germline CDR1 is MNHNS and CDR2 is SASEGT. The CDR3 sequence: CATTLGQPLTGELFF. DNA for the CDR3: TGTGCCACCACCCTCGGACAGCCTCTCACCGGGGAGCTGTTTTTT.

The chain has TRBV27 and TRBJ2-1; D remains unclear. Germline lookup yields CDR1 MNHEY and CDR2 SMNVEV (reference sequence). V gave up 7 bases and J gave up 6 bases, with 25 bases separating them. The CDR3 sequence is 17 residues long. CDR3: CASNALREVVLGNEQFF. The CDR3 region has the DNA TGTGCCAGCAATGCTCTCAGAGAGGTGGTCTTGGGCAATGAGCAGTTCTTC.

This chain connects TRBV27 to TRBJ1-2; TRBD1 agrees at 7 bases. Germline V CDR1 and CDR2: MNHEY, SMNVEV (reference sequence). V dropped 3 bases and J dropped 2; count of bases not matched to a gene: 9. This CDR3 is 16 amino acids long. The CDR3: CASSLQGGRGNYGYTF. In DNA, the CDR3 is TGTGCCAGCAGTTTGCAGGGGGGTAGGGGAAACTATGGCTACACCTTC.

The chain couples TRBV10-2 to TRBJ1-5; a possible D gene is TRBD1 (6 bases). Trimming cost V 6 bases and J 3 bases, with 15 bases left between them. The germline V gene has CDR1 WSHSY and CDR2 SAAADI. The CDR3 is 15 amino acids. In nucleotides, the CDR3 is TGCGCCAGCAGCCAGAAACAGGGATTCAATCAGCCCCAGCATTTT. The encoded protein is CASSQKQGFNQPQHF.

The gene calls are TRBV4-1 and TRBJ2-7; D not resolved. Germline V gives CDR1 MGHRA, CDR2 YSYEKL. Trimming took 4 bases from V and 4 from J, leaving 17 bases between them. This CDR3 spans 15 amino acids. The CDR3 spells CASSPSPGRPYEQYF. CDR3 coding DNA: TGCGCCAGCAGCCCTTCGCCAGGTCGACCATACGAGCAGTACTTC.

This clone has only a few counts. In DNA, the CDR3 is TGTGCCAGCAGTGAATTTGGAGGGGACCAAGAGACCCAGTACTTC. Translating it yields CASSEFGGDQETQYF. The genes are TRBV25-1 and TRBJ2-5; D is perhaps TRBD2 (6 bases). V lost 1 base, J lost 0 bases, and 9 bases lay in between. The CDR3 runs 15 residues. Germline CDR1 MGHDK, CDR2 SYGVNS.

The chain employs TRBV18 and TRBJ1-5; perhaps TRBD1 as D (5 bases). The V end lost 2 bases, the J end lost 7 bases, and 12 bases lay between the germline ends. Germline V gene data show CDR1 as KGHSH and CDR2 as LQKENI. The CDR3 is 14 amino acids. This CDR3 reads CASSPGGAGQPQHF. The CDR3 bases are TGTGCCAGCTCACCAGGCGGGGCAGGACAGCCCCAGCATTTT. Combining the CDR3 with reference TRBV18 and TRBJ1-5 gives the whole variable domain NAGVMQNPRHLVRRRGQEARLRCSPMKGHSHVYWYRQLPEEGLKFMVYLQKENIIDESGMPKERFSAEFPKEGPSILRIQQVVRGDSAAYFCASSPGGAGQPQHFGDGTRLSIL.

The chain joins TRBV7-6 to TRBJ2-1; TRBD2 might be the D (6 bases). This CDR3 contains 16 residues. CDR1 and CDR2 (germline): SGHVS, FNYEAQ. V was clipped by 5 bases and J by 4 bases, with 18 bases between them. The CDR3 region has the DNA TGTGCCAGCAGCAGATCGGGACTTGTGGGATACAATGAGCAGTTCTTC. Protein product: CASSRSGLVGYNEQFF.

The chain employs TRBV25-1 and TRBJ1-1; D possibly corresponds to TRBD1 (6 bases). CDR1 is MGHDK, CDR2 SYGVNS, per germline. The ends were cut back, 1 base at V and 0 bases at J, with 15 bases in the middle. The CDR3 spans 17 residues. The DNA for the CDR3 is TGTGCCAGCAGTGAATCCCCACAGGGTGACTTGAACACTGAAGCTTTCTTT. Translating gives CASSESPQGDLNTEAFF. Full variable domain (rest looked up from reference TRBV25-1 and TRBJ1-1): EADIYQTPRYLVIGTGKKITLECSQTMGHDKMYWYQQDPGMELHLIHYSYGVNSTEKGDLSSESTVSRIRTEHFPLTLESARPSHTSQYLCASSESPQGDLNTEAFFGQGTRLTVV.

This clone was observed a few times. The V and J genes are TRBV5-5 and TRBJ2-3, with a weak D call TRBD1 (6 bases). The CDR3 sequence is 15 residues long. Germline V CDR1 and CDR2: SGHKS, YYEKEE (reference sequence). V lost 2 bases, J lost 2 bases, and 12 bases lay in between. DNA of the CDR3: TGTGCCAGCAGCTTAACAGGGTTTGTCACAGATACGCAGTATTTT. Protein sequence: CASSLTGFVTDTQYF. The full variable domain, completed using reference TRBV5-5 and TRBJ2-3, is DAGVTQSPTHLIKTRGQQVTLRCSPISGHKSVSWYQQVLGQGPQFIFQYYEKEERGRGNFPDRFSARQFPNYSSELNVNALLLGDSALYLCASSLTGFVTDTQYFGPGTRLTVL.

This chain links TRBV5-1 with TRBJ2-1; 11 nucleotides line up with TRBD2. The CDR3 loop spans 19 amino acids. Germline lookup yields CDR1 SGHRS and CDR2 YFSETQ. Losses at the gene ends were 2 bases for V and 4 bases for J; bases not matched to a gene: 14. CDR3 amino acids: CASSFSSRGRLAGYNEQFF. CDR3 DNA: TGCGCCAGCAGCTTTTCCAGCCGGGGTCGACTAGCGGGATACAATGAGCAGTTCTTC. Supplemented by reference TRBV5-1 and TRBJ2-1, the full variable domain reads KAGVTQTPRYLIKTRGQQVTLSCSPISGHRSVSWYQQTPGQGLQFLFEYFSETQRNKGNFPGRFSGRQFSNSRSEMNVSTLELGDSALYLCASSFSSRGRLAGYNEQFFGPGTRLTVL.

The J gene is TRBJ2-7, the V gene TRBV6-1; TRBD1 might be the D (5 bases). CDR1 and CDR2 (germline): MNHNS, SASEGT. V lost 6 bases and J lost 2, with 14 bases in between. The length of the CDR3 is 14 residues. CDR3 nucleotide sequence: TGTGCCAGCAGCCAAGGGGCCAGGGCCTACGAGCAGTACTTC. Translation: CASSQGARAYEQYF.

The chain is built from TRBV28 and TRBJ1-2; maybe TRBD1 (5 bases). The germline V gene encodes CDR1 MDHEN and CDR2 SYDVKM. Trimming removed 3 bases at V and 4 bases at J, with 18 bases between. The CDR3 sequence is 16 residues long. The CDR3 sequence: CASSFPRGGVGYGYTF. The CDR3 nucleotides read TGTGCCAGCAGTTTTCCCCGGGGAGGGGTAGGCTATGGCTACACCTTC.

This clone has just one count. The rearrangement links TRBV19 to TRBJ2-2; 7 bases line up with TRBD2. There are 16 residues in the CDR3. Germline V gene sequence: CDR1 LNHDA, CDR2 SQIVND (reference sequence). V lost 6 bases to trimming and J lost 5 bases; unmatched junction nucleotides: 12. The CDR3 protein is CASRSGAAPGTGELFF. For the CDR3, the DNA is TGTGCCAGTAGGAGCGGGGCGGCCCCGGGGACCGGGGAGCTGTTTTTT.

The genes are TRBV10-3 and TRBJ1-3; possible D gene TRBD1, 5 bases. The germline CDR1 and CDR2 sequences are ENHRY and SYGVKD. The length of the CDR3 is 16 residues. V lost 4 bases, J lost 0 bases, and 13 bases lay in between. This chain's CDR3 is CAISGQGGISGNTIYF. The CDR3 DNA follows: TGTGCCATCAGTGGCCAGGGCGGTATCTCTGGAAACACCATATATTTT.

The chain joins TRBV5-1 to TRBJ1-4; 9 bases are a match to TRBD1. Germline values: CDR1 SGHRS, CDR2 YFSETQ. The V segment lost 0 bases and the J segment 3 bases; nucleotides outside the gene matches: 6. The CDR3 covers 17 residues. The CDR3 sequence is CASSLARGTGSNEKLFF. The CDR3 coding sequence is TGCGCCAGCAGCTTGGCAAGGGGGACAGGGTCTAATGAAAAACTGTTTTTT.

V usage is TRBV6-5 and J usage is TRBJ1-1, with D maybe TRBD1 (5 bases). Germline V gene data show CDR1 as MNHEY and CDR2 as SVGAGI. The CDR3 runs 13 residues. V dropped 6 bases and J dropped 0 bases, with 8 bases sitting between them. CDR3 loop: CASSDSVNTEAFF. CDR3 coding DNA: TGTGCCAGCAGCGACAGCGTGAACACTGAAGCTTTCTTT.

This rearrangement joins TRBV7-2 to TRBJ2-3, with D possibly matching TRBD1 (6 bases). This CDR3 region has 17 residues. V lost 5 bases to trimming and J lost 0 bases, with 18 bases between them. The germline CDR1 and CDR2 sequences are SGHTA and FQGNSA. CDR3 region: CASSPRQATYSTDTQYF. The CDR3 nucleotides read TGTGCCAGCAGCCCCAGACAGGCCACCTATAGCACAGATACGCAGTATTTT.

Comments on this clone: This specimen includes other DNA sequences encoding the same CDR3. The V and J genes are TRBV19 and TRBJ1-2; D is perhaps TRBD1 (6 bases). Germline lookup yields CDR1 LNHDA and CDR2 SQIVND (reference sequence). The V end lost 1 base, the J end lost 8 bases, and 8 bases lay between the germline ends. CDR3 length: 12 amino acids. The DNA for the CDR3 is TGTGCCAGTAGTATAGCAGGGGCCGGCTACACCTTC. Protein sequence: CASSIAGAGYTF.

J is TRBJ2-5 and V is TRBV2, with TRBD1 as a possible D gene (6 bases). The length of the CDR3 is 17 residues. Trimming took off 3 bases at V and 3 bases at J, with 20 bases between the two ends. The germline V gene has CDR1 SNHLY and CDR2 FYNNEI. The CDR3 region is CASSEIRGTSTKETQYF. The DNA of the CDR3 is TGTGCCAGCAGTGAGATTAGGGGGACATCGACCAAAGAGACCCAGTACTTC.

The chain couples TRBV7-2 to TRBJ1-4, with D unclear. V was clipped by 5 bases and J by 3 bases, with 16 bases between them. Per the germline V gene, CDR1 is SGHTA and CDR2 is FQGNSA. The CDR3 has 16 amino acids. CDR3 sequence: CASSRQLYAANEKLFF. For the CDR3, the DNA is TGTGCCAGCAGCCGCCAACTTTACGCGGCTAATGAAAAACTGTTTTTT.

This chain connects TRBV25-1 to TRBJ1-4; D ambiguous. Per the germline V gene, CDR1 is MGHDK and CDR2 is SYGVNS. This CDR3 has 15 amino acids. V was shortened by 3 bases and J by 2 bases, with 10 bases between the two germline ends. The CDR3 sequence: CASSDTRATNEKLFF. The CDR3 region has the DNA TGTGCCAGCAGTGATACGAGGGCGACTAATGAAAAACTGTTTTTT.

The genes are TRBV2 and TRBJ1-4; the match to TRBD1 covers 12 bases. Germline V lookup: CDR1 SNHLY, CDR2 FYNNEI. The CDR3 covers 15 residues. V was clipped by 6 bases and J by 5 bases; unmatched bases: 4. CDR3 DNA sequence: TGTGCCAGCAGCCGGGACAGGGGGCGGAATGAAAAACTGTTTTTT. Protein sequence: CASSRDRGRNEKLFF.

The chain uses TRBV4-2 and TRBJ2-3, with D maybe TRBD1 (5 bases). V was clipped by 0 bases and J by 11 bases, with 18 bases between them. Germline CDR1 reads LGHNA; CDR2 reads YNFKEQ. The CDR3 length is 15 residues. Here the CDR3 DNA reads TGTGCCAGCAGCCAAGATGGGGCACCCTCTCGTGGGCAGTATTTT. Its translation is CASSQDGAPSRGQYF.

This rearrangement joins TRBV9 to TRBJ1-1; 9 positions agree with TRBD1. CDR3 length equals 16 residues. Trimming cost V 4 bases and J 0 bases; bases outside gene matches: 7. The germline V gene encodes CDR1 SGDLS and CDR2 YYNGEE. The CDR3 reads CASSPGTGPVNTEAFF. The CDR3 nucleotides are TGTGCCAGCAGCCCCGGGACAGGGCCAGTGAACACTGAAGCTTTCTTT.